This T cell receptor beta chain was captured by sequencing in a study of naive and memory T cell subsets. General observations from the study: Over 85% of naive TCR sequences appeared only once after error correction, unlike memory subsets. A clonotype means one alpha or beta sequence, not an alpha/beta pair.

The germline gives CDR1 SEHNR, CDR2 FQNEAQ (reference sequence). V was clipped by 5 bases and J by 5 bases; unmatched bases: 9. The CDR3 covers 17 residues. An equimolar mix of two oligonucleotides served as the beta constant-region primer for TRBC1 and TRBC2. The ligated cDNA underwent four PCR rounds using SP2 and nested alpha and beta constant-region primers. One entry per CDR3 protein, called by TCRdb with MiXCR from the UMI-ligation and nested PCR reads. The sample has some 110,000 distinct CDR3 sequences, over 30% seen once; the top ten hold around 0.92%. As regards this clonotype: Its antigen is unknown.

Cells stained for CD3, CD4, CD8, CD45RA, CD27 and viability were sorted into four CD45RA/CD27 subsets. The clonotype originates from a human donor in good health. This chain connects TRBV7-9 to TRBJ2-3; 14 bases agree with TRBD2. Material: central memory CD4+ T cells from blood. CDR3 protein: CASSIGTSGSFKDTQYF. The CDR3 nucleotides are TGTGCCAGCAGCATCGGGACTAGCGGGAGCTTCAAAGATACGCAGTATTTT.